What follows are 22 T cell receptor beta chains derived from one specimen sequenced in a study of cytomegalovirus exposure and HLA in healthy donors. The PCR had 60 Vbeta and 13 Jbeta primers. Clones were sequenced by immunoSEQ multiplex PCR, and TCRdb holds only the in-frame ones, with some missing. The data contain hundreds of thousands of clones, roughly 90% of them singletons. What was sequenced was PBMCs. These receptors all come from a woman in her late teens or twenties in good health and CMV-seronegative.

The chain joins TRBV27 to TRBJ1-1; TRBD1 might be the D (5 bases). The CDR3 extends over 15 amino acids. Per the germline V gene, CDR1 is MNHEY and CDR2 is SMNVEV (reference sequence). V was trimmed by 4 bases and J by 4 bases, leaving 16 bases between them. Written as DNA, the CDR3 is TGTGCCAGCAGTTCCCCCACGGGGCGGGGCACTGAAGCTTTCTTT. Translation: CASSSPTGRGTEAFF.

CDR3 sequence reads: CASGFTGGGGSVAQHF. Here the CDR3 DNA reads TGTGCTAGTGGTTTCACGGGGGGGGGCGGCAGTGTGGCCCAGCATTTT. The rearrangement links TRBV12-5 to TRBJ1-5, with D possibly being TRBD1 (6 bases). The V and J ends lost 3 bases and 11 bases respectively, with 23 bases between them. There are 16 residues in the CDR3. From germline, CDR1 is LGHNT and CDR2 FRNRAP.

Regarding this clone: Compared with germline, one end of the junction differs, possibly owing to a read error. This chain joins TRBV2 and TRBJ2-1, with D unresolved. Germline assignment: CDR1 SNHLY and CDR2 FYNNEI. This CDR3 is built from 14 residues. In DNA, the CDR3 is TGTGCCAGCAGTGAATTGTACTCCGACAATGAGCAGTTCTTC. Amino acid sequence: CASSELYSDNEQFF.

This clone was detected only a few times. The identical CDR3 is also encoded by other nucleotide sequences in the sample. The chain couples TRBV18 to TRBJ1-1; possible D gene TRBD1, 5 bases. The germline V gene encodes CDR1 KGHSH and CDR2 LQKENI. The CDR3 has 13 amino acids. V was shortened by 3 bases and J by 1 base, with 6 bases between the two germline ends. CDR3 amino acids: CASSPGQNTEAFF. CDR3 coding DNA: TGTGCCAGCTCACCCGGACAGAACACTGAAGCTTTCTTT.

This clone was seen a handful of times. The chain employs TRBV30 and TRBJ2-3; 8 bases agree with TRBD2. This CDR3 is built from 15 residues. Germline V lookup: CDR1 GTSNPN, CDR2 SVGIG (reference sequence). V shed 1 base, J shed 3 bases, and the junction held 6 bases outside the gene matches. CDR3: CAWSGRGGLTDTQYF. CDR3 bases: TGTGCCTGGAGTGGACGCGGGGGGCTGACAGATACGCAGTATTTT.

The genes are TRBV19 and TRBJ1-1, with 7 bases lining up with TRBD1. J gave up 7 bases and V 7 bases, and 6 bases lay outside the gene matches. Germline CDR1 reads LNHDA; CDR2 reads SQIVND (reference sequence). The CDR3 has 12 amino acids. The CDR3 DNA reads TGTGCCAGTAACAGGGACAGCGATGAAGCTTTCTTT. Translated, it gives CASNRDSDEAFF.

The CDR3 DNA sequence: TGTGCCAGCTCACCAGTACTAGCGGTCTACGGCGGGGTCGACGAGCAGTACTTC. Protein: CASSPVLAVYGGVDEQYF. This chain connects TRBV18 to TRBJ2-7; 8 bases line up with TRBD2. The V segment lost 2 bases and the J segment 5 bases; nucleotides outside the gene matches: 17. The CDR3 is 18 residues long. Germline V gives CDR1 KGHSH, CDR2 LQKENI.

V usage is TRBV7-2 and J usage is TRBJ2-1, with D possibly TRBD2 on 5 matching bases. Per germline, CDR1 SGHTA and CDR2 FQGNSA. Trimming took 1 base from V and 3 from J, leaving 13 bases between them. This CDR3 is 16 amino acids long. The CDR3 here is CASSLGRVGVYNEQFF. CDR3 nucleotides: TGTGCCAGCAGCTTAGGGCGGGTCGGGGTCTACAATGAGCAGTTCTTC. The full variable domain, completed using reference TRBV7-2 and TRBJ2-1, is GAGVSQSPSNKVTEKGKDVELRCDPISGHTALYWYRQSLGQGLEFLIYFQGNSAPDKSGLPSDRFSAERTGGSVSTLTIQRTQQEDSAVYLCASSLGRVGVYNEQFFGPGTRLTVL.

On this clone: This sample includes further DNA sequences coding for the same CDR3. The chain couples TRBV6-5 to TRBJ1-2; 7 bases are a match to TRBD1. Germline V lookup: CDR1 MNHEY, CDR2 SVGAGI. With 6 bases clipped from V and 8 bases from J, the junction kept 12 bases outside the gene matches. This CDR3 is built from 14 residues. The CDR3 sequence is CASRSSTGPGGYTF. DNA for the CDR3: TGTGCCAGCAGGTCGTCGACAGGGCCCGGCGGCTACACCTTC.

The V gene is TRBV5-4, the J gene TRBJ1-2; tentative D call: TRBD1 (6 bases). Trimming pared 2 bases from V and 4 bases from J, leaving 15 bases between. The germline gives CDR1 SGHNT, CDR2 YYREEE (reference sequence). The CDR3 is 15 residues long. The CDR3 DNA reads TGTGCCAGCAGCTTATGGGACACAAGTCCCTATGGCTACACCTTC. It encodes CASSLWDTSPYGYTF.

The chain uses TRBV11-2 and TRBJ1-1, with D possibly TRBD1 on 6 matching bases. Trimming cost V 5 bases and J 11 bases, with 12 bases left between them. Germline loops: CDR1 SGHAT, CDR2 FQNNGV. This CDR3 spans 11 amino acids. The CDR3 DNA is TGTGCCAGCAGCCTCCGAAGGGGGGCTTTCTTT. It codes for CASSLRRGAFF.

This sequence joins TRBV5-5 and TRBJ1-2, with TRBD1 identical over 8 bases. Germline CDR1 and CDR2: SGHKS and YYEKEE (reference sequence). V lost 4 bases and J lost 5; bases outside the gene matches: 7. The CDR3 consists of 14 residues. The CDR3: CASSQNRGVYGYTF. For the CDR3, the DNA is TGTGCCAGCAGCCAAAACAGGGGGGTGTATGGCTACACCTTC.

CDR3 residues: CASSPNGQDHYGYTF. Here the CDR3 DNA reads TGTGCCAGTAGTCCTAACGGACAGGACCACTATGGCTACACCTTC. This chain links TRBV19 with TRBJ1-2; 7 bases are shared with TRBD1. The CDR3 is made up of 15 amino acids. V was pared by 5 bases and J by 3 bases, with 9 bases of the junction left unmatched. In germline, CDR1 is LNHDA, CDR2 SQIVND (reference sequence).

The chain uses TRBV10-1 and TRBJ2-3; 10 bases are shared with TRBD2. Germline CDR1 is WNHNN and CDR2 is SYGVQD (reference sequence). V shed 8 bases, J shed 5 bases, and the junction held 10 bases outside the gene matches. The CDR3 runs 15 residues. The CDR3, as DNA: TGCGCCAGCCAAGGGGCGAGCGGGGGGGAAGATACGCAGTATTTT. Its protein product is CASQGASGGEDTQYF.

The chain is built from TRBV21-1 and TRBJ2-7; the D call of TRBD2 is as the table states it, not checked on the DNA. TRBV21-1 is a listed pseudogene. The CDR3 length is 17 residues. CDR3 in amino acids: CASSNRSRGLACYEQYF. CDR3 sequence (DNA): TGTGCCAGCAGCAATAGGAGCCGTGGACTAGCTTGCTACGAGCAGTACTTC.

The chain is built from TRBV12-5 and TRBJ1-3; 9 bases agree with TRBD1. Germline-derived CDR1 and CDR2 are LGHNT and FRNRAP. The CDR3 sequence is 22 residues long. Losses at the gene ends were 0 bases for V and 0 bases for J; bases not matched to a gene: 18. The CDR3 DNA reads TGTGCTAGTGGTTTGGTACAGCGAAAGGACAGGGGAATTTTAGGCTCTGGAAACACCATATATTTT. Its protein product is CASGLVQRKDRGILGSGNTIYF.

This chain joins TRBV19 and TRBJ1-1, with TRBD1 matching 9 bases. After removal of 6 bases from V and 3 bases from J, the junction contained 2 bases not matched to a gene. CDR1 LNHDA and CDR2 SQIVND come from the germline V gene (reference sequence). This CDR3 is 13 amino acids long. CDR3 nucleotide sequence: TGTGCCAGTAGGACAGGGGGTCACACTGAAGCTTTCTTT. This codes for CASRTGGHTEAFF. The whole variable domain, remainder taken from reference TRBV19 and TRBJ1-1, is DGGITQSPKYLFRKEGQNVTLSCEQNLNHDAMYWYRQDPGQGLRLIYYSQIVNDFQKGDIAEGYSVSREKKESFPLTVTSAQKNPTAFYLCASRTGGHTEAFFGQGTRLTVV.

The rearrangement uses TRBV9 and TRBJ2-5; D is undetermined. Per germline, CDR1 SGDLS and CDR2 YYNGEE. V dropped 0 bases and J dropped 1 base, with 7 bases sitting between them. CDR3 size: 14 residues. CDR3 in amino acids: CASSVGYFQETQYF. DNA of the CDR3: TGTGCCAGCAGCGTAGGTTATTTCCAAGAGACCCAGTACTTC.

This chain connects TRBV5-4 to TRBJ2-3; TRBD2 matches 12 bases. This CDR3 comprises 18 residues. Germline CDR1 and CDR2: SGHNT and YYREEE (reference sequence). Trimming at V came to 0 bases and at J to 5 bases, leaving 10 bases not matched to a gene. CDR3 DNA sequence: TGTGCCAGCAGCTTGGGTCCTAGCGGGGGGGCAGGGGTAGATACGCAGTATTTT. Protein sequence: CASSLGPSGGAGVDTQYF.

The V call is TRBV19, the J call TRBJ2-1; D may be TRBD2 (6 bases). The CDR3 is made up of 15 amino acids. Germline V gives CDR1 LNHDA, CDR2 SQIVND (reference sequence). Trimming removed 7 bases from V and 5 bases from J, with 18 bases in between. This CDR3 reads CASTMGGGFNNEQFF. CDR3 sequence (DNA): TGTGCCAGTACCATGGGTGGGGGGTTTAACAATGAGCAGTTCTTC.

This chain uses TRBV5-1 with TRBJ1-3, with TRBD1 matching over 7 bases. The CDR3 loop spans 15 amino acids. Per germline, CDR1 SGHRS and CDR2 YFSETQ. Losses at the gene ends were 0 bases for V and 4 bases for J; bases not matched to a gene: 4. DNA of the CDR3: TGCGCCAGCAGCTTGGAAGGGGGCGAAGGAAACACCATATATTTT. The encoded protein is CASSLEGGEGNTIYF.

This clone was counted once. The chain employs TRBV6-6 and TRBJ1-1; weak D call: TRBD1 (5 bases). Looked up from germline, CDR1 is MNHNY and CDR2 is SVGAGI (reference sequence). The CDR3 runs 14 residues. Trimming removed 8 bases at V and 4 bases at J, with 17 bases between. CDR3 protein: CASWVGTGGTEAFF. For the CDR3, the DNA is TGTGCCAGCTGGGTCGGGACTGGGGGCACTGAAGCTTTCTTT.